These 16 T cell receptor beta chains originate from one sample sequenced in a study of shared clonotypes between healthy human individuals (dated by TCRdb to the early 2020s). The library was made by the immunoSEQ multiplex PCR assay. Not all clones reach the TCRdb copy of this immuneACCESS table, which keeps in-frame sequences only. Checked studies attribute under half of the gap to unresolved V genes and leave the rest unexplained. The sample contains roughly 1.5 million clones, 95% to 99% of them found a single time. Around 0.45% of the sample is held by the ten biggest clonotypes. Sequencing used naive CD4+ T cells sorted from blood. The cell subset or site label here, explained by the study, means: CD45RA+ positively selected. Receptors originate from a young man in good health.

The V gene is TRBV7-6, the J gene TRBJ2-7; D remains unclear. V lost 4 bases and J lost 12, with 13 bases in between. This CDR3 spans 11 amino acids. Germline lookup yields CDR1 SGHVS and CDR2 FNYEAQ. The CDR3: CASSSSPRLYF. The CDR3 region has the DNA TGTGCCAGCAGCTCCTCCCCCAGATTGTACTTC.

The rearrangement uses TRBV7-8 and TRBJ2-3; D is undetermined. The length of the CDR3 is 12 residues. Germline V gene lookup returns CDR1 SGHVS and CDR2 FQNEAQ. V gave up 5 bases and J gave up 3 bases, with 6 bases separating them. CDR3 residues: CASSVVTDTQYF. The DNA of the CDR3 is TGTGCCAGCAGCGTTGTAACAGATACGCAGTATTTT.

The CDR3 sequence is CASSVTGGATGELFF. The CDR3, as DNA: TGTGCCAGCAGTGTTACAGGGGGCGCGACCGGGGAGCTGTTTTTT. The rearrangement links TRBV6-1 to TRBJ2-2, with 9 bases identical to TRBD1. The CDR3 is made up of 15 amino acids. Germline V gene data show CDR1 as MNHNS and CDR2 as SASEGT. With V trimmed by 4 bases and J by 5 bases, 5 bases remained unmatched.

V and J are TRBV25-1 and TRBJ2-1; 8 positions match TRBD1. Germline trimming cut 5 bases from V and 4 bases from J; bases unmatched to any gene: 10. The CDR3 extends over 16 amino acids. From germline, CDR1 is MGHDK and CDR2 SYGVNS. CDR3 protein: CASSNTGGLGYNEQFF. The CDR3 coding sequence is TGTGCCAGCAGTAATACAGGGGGATTGGGATACAATGAGCAGTTCTTC.

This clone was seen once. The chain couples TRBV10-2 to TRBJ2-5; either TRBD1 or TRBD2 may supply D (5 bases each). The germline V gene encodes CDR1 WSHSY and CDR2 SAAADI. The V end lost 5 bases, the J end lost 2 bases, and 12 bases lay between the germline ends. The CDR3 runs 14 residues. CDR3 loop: CASSWDPGQETQYF. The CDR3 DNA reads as TGCGCCAGCAGTTGGGACCCGGGGCAAGAGACCCAGTACTTC.

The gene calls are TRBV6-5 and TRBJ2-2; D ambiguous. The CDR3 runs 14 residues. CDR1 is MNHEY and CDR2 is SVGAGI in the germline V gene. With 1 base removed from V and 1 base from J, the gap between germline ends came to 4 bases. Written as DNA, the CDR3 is TGTGCCAGCAGTTACTTCGAGAACACCGGGGAGCTGTTTTTT. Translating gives CASSYFENTGELFF.

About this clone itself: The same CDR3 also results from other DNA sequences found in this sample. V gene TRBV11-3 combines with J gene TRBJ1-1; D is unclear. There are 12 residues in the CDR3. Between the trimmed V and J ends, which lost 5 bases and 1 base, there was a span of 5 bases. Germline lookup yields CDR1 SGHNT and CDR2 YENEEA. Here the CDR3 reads CASSLKNTEAFF. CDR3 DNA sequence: TGTGCCAGCAGCCTGAAGAACACTGAAGCTTTCTTT.

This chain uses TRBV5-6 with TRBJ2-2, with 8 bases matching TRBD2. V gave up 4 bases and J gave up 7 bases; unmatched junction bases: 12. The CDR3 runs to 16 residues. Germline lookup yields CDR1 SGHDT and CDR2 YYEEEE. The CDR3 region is CASSPRSQAGVGELFF. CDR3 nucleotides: TGTGCCAGCAGCCCCCGGAGTCAAGCGGGAGTCGGGGAGCTGTTTTTT.

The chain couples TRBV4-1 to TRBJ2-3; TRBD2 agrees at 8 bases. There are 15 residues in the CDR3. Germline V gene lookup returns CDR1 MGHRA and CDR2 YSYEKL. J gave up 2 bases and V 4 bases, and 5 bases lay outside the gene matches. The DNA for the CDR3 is TGCGCCAGCAGCCGAACTAGCGGCATCACAGATACGCAGTATTTT. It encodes CASSRTSGITDTQYF.

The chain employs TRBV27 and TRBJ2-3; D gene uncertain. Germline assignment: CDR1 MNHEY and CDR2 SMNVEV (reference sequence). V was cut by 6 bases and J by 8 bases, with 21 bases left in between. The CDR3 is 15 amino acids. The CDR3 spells CASSLIRVGRVTQYF. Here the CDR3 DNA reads TGTGCCAGCAGCTTGATCCGTGTAGGCCGGGTTACGCAGTATTTT.

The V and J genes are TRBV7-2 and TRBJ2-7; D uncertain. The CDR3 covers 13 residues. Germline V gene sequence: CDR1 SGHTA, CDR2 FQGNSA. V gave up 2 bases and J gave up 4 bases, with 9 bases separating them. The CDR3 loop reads CASSLRTKYEQYF. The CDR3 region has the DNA TGTGCCAGCAGCTTAAGGACCAAGTACGAGCAGTACTTC.

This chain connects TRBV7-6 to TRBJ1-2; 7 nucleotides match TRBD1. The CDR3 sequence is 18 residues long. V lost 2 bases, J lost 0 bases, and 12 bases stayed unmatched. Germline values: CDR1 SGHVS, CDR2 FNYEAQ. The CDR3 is CASSLLGQPLGSNYGYTF. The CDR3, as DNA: TGTGCCAGCAGCTTATTGGGACAGCCCCTCGGGTCTAACTATGGCTACACCTTC.

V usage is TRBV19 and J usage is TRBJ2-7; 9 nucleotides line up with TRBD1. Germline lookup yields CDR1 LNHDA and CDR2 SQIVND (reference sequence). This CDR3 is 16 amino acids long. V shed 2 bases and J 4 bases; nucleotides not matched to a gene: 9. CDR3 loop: CASSIPGQGLGYEQYF. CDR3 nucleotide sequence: TGTGCCAGTAGTATACCGGGACAGGGATTAGGATACGAGCAGTACTTC.

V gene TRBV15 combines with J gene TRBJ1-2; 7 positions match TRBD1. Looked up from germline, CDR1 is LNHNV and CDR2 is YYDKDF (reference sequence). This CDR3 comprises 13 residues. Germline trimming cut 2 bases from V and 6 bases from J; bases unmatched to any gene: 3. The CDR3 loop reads CATSRFGQDGYTF. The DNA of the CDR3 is TGTGCCACCAGCAGATTCGGACAGGATGGCTACACCTTC. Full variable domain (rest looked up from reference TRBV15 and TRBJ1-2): DAMVIQNPRYQVTQFGKPVTLSCSQTLNHNVMYWYQQKSSQAPKLLFHYYDKDFNNEADTPDNFQSRRPNTSFCFLDIRSPGLGDTAMYLCATSRFGQDGYTFGSGTRLTVV.

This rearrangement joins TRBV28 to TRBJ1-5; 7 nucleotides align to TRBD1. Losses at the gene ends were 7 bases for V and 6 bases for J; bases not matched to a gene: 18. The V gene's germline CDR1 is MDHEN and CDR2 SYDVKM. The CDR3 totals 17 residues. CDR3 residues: CASINLGTAPGSQPQHF. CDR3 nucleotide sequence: TGTGCCAGCATTAACCTGGGGACAGCTCCCGGGAGTCAGCCCCAGCATTTT.

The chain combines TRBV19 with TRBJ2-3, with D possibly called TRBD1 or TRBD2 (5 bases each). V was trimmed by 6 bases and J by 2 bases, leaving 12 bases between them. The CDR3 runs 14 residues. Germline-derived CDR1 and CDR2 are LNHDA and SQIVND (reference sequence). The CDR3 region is CASSFGTDTDTQYF. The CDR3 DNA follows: TGTGCCAGTAGCTTTGGGACCGACACAGATACGCAGTATTTT.